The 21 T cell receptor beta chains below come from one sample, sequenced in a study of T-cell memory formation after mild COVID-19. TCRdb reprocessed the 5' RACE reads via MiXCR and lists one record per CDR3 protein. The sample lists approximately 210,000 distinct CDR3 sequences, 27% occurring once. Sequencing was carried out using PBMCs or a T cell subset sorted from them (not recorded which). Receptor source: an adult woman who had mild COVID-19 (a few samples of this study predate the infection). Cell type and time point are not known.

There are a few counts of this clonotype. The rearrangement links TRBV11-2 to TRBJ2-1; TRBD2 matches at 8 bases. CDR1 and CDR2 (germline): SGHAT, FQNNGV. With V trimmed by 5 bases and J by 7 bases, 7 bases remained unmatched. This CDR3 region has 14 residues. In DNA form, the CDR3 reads TGTGCCAGCAGCGGGCTAGCGGGCAGGAATGAGCAGTTCTTC. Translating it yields CASSGLAGRNEQFF.

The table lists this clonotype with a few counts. CDR3 bases: TGTGCCAGCAGCTTAGATCCTTTGGCTAGCGGGGGCACAGATACGCAGTATTTT. Residues: CASSLDPLASGGTDTQYF. The genes are TRBV7-6 and TRBJ2-3; 9 nucleotides line up with TRBD2. CDR1 SGHVS and CDR2 FNYEAQ come from the germline V gene. The J segment lost 1 base and the V segment lost 1 base, leaving 9 bases of the junction unmatched. The length of the CDR3 is 18 residues.

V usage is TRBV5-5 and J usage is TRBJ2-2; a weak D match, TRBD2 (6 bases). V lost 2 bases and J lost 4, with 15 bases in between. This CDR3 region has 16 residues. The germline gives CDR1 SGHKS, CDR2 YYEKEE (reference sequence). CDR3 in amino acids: CASSLRTGLGTGELFF. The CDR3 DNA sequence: TGTGCCAGCAGCTTACGTACGGGACTCGGCACCGGGGAGCTGTTTTTT.

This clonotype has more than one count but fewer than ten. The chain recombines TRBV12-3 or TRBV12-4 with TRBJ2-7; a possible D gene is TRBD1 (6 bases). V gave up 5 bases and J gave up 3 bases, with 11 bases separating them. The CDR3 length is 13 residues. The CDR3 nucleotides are TGTGCCAGCAGTCTCAGGGGTTACTACGAGCAGTACTTC. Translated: CASSLRGYYEQYF.

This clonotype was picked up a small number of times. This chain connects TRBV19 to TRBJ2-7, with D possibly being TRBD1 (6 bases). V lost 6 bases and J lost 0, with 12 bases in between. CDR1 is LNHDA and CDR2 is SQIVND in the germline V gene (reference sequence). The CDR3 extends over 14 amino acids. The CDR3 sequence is CASSPTGNSYEQYF. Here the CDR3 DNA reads TGTGCCAGTAGCCCGACAGGTAACTCCTACGAGCAGTACTTC.

The CDR3 region is CASSFGTGGAYNEQFF. DNA of the CDR3: TGTGCCAGCAGCTTCGGGACAGGGGGTGCCTACAATGAGCAGTTCTTC. The genes are TRBV5-6 and TRBJ2-1; 11 bases align to TRBD1. J gave up 2 bases and V 2 bases, and 3 bases lay outside the gene matches. The CDR3 is made up of 16 amino acids. The germline V gene has CDR1 SGHDT and CDR2 YYEEEE.

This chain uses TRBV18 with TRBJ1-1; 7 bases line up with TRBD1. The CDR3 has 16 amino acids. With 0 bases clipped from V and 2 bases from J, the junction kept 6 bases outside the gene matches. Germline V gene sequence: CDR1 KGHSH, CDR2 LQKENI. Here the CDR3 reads CASSPPMGQTNTEAFF. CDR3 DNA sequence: TGTGCCAGCTCACCACCGATGGGACAGACTAACACTGAAGCTTTCTTT.

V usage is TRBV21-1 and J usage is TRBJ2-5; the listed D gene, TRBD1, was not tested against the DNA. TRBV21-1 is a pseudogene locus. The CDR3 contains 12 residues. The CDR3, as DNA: TGTGCCAAGCGGGACAGAAAAGAGACCCAGTACTTC. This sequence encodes CAKRDRKETQYF.

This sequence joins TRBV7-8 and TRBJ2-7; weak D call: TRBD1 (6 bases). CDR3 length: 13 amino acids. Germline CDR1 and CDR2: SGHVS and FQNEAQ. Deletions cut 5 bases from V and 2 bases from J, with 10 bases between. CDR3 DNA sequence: TGTGCCAGCAGCCAAGACAGGCCCTACGAGCAGTACTTC. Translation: CASSQDRPYEQYF. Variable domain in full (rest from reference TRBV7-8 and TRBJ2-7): GAGVSQSPRYKVAKRGQDVALRCDPISGHVSLFWYQQALGQGPEFLTYFQNEAQLDKSGLPSDRFFAERPEGSVSTLKIQRTQQEDSAVYLCASSQDRPYEQYFGPGTRLTVT.

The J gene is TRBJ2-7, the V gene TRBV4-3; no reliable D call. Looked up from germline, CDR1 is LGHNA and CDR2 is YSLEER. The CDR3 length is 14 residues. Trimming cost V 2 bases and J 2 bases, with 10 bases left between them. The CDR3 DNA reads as TGCGCCAGCAGCCAACTGGTTGGGACCTACGAGCAGTACTTC. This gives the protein CASSQLVGTYEQYF.

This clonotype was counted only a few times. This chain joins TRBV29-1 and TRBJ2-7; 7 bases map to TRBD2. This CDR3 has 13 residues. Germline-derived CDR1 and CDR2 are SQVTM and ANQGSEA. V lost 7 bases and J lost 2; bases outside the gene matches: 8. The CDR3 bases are TGCAGCGGGTCAGCGGGAATCCCCTACGAGCAGTACTTC. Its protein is CSGSAGIPYEQYF.

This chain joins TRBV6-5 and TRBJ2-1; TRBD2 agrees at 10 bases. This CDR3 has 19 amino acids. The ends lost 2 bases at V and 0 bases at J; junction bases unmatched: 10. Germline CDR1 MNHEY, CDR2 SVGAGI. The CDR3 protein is CASSYRSSGSRSSYNEQFF. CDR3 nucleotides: TGTGCCAGCAGTTACAGGTCTAGCGGGAGTAGGAGCTCCTACAATGAGCAGTTCTTC.

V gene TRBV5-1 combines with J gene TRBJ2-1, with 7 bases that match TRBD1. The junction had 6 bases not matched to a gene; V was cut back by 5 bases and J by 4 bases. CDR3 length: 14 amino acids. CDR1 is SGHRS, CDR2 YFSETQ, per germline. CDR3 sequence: CASSTGDYYNEQFF. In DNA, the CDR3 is TGCGCCAGCAGTACAGGGGATTATTACAATGAGCAGTTCTTC.

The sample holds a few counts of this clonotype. The CDR3 DNA reads as TGCGCCAGCAGCATAATGGGACAGGGCCTGACAGATACGCAGTATTTT. This gives the protein CASSIMGQGLTDTQYF. The chain uses TRBV5-1 and TRBJ2-3; 9 nucleotides line up with TRBD1. V was clipped by 4 bases and J by 3 bases; unmatched bases: 9. Looked up from germline, CDR1 is SGHRS and CDR2 is YFSETQ. This CDR3 region has 16 residues.

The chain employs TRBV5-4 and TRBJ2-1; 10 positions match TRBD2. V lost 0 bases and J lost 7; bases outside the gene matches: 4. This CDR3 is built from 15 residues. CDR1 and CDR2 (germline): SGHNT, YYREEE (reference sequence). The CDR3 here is CASSLGAGGRNEQFF. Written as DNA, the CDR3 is TGTGCCAGCAGCTTGGGAGCGGGGGGGCGAAATGAGCAGTTCTTC.

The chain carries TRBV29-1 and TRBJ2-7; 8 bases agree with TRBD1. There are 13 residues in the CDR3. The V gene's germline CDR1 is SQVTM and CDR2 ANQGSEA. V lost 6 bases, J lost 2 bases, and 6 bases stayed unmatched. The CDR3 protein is CSVRQGRAYEQYF. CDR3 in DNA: TGCAGCGTCAGACAGGGGAGAGCCTACGAGCAGTACTTC.

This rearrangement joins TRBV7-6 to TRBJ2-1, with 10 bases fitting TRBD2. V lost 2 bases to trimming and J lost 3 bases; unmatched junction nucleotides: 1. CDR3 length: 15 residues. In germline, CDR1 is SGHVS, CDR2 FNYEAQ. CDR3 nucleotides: TGTGCCAGCAGCTTAAGCGGGGGGGACTACAATGAGCAGTTCTTC. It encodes CASSLSGGDYNEQFF.

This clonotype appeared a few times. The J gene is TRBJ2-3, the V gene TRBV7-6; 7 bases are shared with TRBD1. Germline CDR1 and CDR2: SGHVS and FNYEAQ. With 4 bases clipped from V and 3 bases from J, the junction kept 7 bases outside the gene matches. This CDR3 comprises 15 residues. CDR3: CASSSPGGLTDTQYF. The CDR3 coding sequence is TGTGCCAGCAGCTCCCCAGGGGGTCTGACAGATACGCAGTATTTT. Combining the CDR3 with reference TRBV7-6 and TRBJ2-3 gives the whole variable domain GAGVSQSPRYKVTKRGQDVALRCDPISGHVSLYWYRQALGQGPEFLTYFNYEAQQDKSGLPNDRFSAERPEGSISTLTIQRTEQRDSAMYRCASSSPGGLTDTQYFGPGTRLTVL.

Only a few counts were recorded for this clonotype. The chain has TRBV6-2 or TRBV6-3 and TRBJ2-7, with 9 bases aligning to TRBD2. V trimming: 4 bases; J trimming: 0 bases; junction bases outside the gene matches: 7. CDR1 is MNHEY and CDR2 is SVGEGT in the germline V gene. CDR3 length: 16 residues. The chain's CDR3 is CASSSPGLANSYEQYF. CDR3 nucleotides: TGTGCCAGCAGTTCTCCGGGACTAGCAAACTCCTACGAGCAGTACTTC.

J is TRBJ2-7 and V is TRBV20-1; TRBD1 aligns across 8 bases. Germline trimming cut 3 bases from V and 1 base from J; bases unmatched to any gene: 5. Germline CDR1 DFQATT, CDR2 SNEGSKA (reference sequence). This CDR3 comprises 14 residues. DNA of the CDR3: TGCAGTGCTAGTAGGGGACAGGCATCCTACGAGCAGTACTTC. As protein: CSASRGQASYEQYF.

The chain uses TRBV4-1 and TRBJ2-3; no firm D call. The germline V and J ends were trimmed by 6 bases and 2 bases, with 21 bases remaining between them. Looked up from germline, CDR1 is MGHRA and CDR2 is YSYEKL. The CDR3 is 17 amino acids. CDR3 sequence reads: CASSAHEDRTLTDTQYF. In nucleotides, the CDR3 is TGCGCCAGCAGTGCCCACGAGGACCGAACCCTCACAGATACGCAGTATTTT.